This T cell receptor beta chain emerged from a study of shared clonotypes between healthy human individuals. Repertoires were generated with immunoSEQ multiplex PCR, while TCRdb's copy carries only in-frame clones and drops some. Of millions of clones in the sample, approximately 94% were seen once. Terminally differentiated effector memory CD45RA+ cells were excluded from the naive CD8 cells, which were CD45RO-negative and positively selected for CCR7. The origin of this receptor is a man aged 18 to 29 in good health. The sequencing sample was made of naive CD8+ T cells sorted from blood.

CDR3 sequence reads: CASSIGAGSYTGELFF. The CDR3 DNA follows: TGTGCCAGTAGTATAGGTGCAGGGAGTTACACCGGGGAGCTGTTTTTT. The rearrangement uses TRBV19 and TRBJ2-2; D tentatively reads TRBD1 or TRBD2 (5 bases each). The V gene's germline CDR1 is LNHDA and CDR2 SQIVND (reference sequence). The CDR3 has 16 residues. V lost 1 base to trimming and J lost 3 bases, with 12 bases between them.